The present entry profiles one T cell receptor (beta chain) with its context. This record belongs to a study of CD8 T cells in Susac syndrome. Background on the study: Susac syndrome patients were untreated, on corticosteroids with some adding intravenous immunoglobulin, or on intravenous immunoglobulin only.

An amount of RNA that ranged from roughly 0.45 to 1 ug was reverse transcribed with random hexamers. TCRdb independently ran MiXCR on the immunoSEQ multiplex PCR reads; one entry per CDR3 protein. Of approximately 190,000 distinct CDR3 sequences in the sample, roughly 94% are singletons; the top ten hold around 0.16%. The germline gives CDR1 SEHNR, CDR2 FQNEAQ (reference sequence). With 2 bases removed from V and 6 bases from J, the gap between germline ends came to 14 bases. The CDR3 runs to 15 residues. The V call is TRBV7-9, the J call TRBJ2-1; no clear D. The specimen sequenced was CD8+ T cells from PBMCs. The clonotype originates from a human donor with Susac syndrome. Here the CDR3 DNA reads TGTGCCAGCAGCTTATTACAGCCATATACCAATGAGCAGTTCTTC. Its protein is CASSLLQPYTNEQFF.